This TCR beta chain was recorded in a study of untreated major depressive disorder. In the case of this clone: Its antigen remains unidentified.

Study-wide results and caveats: CD4+ T cells from depressed patients used TRBV05-01 (Vbeta 5.1) more often than controls.

Produced via immunoSEQ multiplex PCR; TCRdb's table is partial and in-frame only. Of some 13,000 clones listed, approximately 90% are singletons. Germline CDR1 LNHDA, CDR2 SQIVND (reference sequence). The CDR3 runs 13 residues. V lost 4 bases and J lost 8, with 14 bases in between. All participants were of European descent. Roughly 32 ml of peripheral blood was collected per donor. Thawed PBMCs underwent magnetic negative selection for CD4+ T cells. Sequencing input: CD4+ T cells from PBMCs. This sequence joins TRBV19 and TRBJ1-2; no reliable D call. This sequence was found in a woman younger than 45 with major depressive disorder. The CDR3 reads CASSTPSGGGYTF. The DNA for the CDR3 is TGTGCCAGTAGTACTCCGTCAGGAGGCGGCTACACCTTC.